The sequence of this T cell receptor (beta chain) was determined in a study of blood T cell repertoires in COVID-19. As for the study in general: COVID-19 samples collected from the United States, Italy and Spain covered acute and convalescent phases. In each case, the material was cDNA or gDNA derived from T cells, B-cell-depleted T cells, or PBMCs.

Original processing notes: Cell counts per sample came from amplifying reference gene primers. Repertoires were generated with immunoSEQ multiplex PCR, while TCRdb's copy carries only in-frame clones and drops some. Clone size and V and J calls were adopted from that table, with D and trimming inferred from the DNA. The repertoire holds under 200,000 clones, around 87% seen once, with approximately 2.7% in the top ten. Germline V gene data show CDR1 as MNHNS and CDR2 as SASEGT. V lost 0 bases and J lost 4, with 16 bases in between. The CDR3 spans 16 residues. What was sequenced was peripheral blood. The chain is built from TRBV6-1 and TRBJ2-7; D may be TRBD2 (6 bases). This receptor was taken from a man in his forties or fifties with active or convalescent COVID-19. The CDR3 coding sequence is TGTGCCAGCAGTGAAGCCGGGGGAATGGGGAAGTACGAGCAGTACTTC. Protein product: CASSEAGGMGKYEQYF.